Shown below are 5 T cell receptor beta chains from a single sample sequenced in a study of cytomegalovirus exposure and HLA in healthy donors. Use of 60 Vbeta and 13 Jbeta primers characterized the PCR. The protocol was immunoSEQ multiplex PCR, while the TCRdb copy is restricted to in-frame clones and leaves out a portion. This listing includes roughly 50,000 clones. Sequencing was done on a sample of PBMCs. These TCRs come from a male donor in good health and CMV-seropositive.

V is TRBV7-9 and J is TRBJ2-7; the match to TRBD1 covers 9 bases. Trimming at V came to 4 bases and at J to 5 bases, leaving 0 bases not matched to a gene. Germline CDR1 is SEHNR and CDR2 is FQNEAQ (reference sequence). There are 12 residues in the CDR3. CDR3 loop: CASSWDRDEQYF. In DNA, the CDR3 is TGTGCCAGCAGCTGGGACAGGGACGAGCAGTACTTC.

The chain recombines TRBV10-3 with TRBJ1-5; TRBD1 matches 10 bases. The CDR3 has 16 amino acids. V lost 0 bases and J lost 7; bases outside the gene matches: 6. CDR1 and CDR2 from the germline V gene are ENHRY and SYGVKD. The CDR3 DNA is TGTGCCATCAGTGAGTCTGGGACAGGGGCGGGGCAGCCCCAGCATTTT. It is translated as CAISESGTGAGQPQHF.

A note on this clone: Lacking the conserved final phenylalanine or tryptophan, this CDR3 likely reflects a read error. The CDR3 region has the DNA TGTGCCAGCAGTTCGGGACAGGCTAACTATGGCTACACCTCC. Residues: CASSSGQANYGYTS. This chain joins TRBV28 and TRBJ1-2; 8 nucleotides match TRBD1. Germline-derived CDR1 and CDR2 are MDHEN and SYDVKM. V was pared by 4 bases and J by 0 bases, with 1 base of the junction left unmatched. The CDR3 has 14 residues.

The rearrangement joins TRBV4-3 to TRBJ2-2; 9 bases fit TRBD1. The CDR3 runs to 17 residues. The junction had 8 bases not matched to a gene; V was cut back by 3 bases and J by 3 bases. CDR1 LGHNA and CDR2 YSLEER come from the germline V gene. The CDR3 region has the DNA TGCGCCAGCAGCCAGGAACAGGGGGCGCAGTACACCGGGGAGCTGTTTTTT. Its protein product is CASSQEQGAQYTGELFF.

This chain links TRBV7-6 with TRBJ1-5; D is unclear. Deletions cut 5 bases from V and 6 bases from J, with 11 bases between. CDR1 and CDR2 from the germline V gene are SGHVS and FNYEAQ. The CDR3 runs 13 residues. The CDR3 reads CASSPTQAQPQHF. The CDR3 DNA sequence: TGTGCCAGCAGCCCGACACAAGCTCAGCCCCAGCATTTT.